One and the same sample provided the 6 T cell receptor beta chains below, sequenced in a study of T cell repertoires in aging, cancer and after chemotherapy. Amplification of TCR beta used genomic DNA extracted from peripheral blood. Multiplex touch-down PCR with TRB-A/B primers amplified rearranged V-D-J TRB sequences. In TCRdb, the multiplex PCR reads were re-called with MiXCR into one record per CDR3 protein. The sample includes roughly 1,100 distinct CDR3 sequences, about 29% of them seen just once. Material: blood. The source is a human donor with a blood cancer.

The chain combines TRBV5-4 with TRBJ1-6; TRBD1 matches at 9 bases. V trimming: 6 bases; J trimming: 8 bases; junction bases outside the gene matches: 6. Germline lookup yields CDR1 SGHNT and CDR2 YYREEE (reference sequence). The CDR3 is 14 residues long. The CDR3 DNA is TGTGCCAGCAAGACGGACAGGGGACATTCACCCCTCCACTTT. Protein product: CASKTDRGHSPLHF.

The CDR3 DNA reads TGTGCCAGCAGCTTAGGAGAGGGAGGGACTGAAGCTTTCTTT. Translating it yields CASSLGEGGTEAFF. V and J are TRBV7-2 and TRBJ1-1; D call uncertain. V lost 1 base and J lost 5, with 11 bases in between. CDR3 length: 14 residues. Germline CDR1 reads SGHTA; CDR2 reads FQGNSA.

The chain combines TRBV12-3 or TRBV12-4 with TRBJ1-3, with D possibly matching TRBD1 (5 bases). There are 15 residues in the CDR3. The ends were cut back, 1 base at V and 1 base at J, with 8 bases in the middle. The CDR3 DNA sequence: TGTGCCAGCAGTTTAGGGGGGGTTTCTGGAAACACCATATATTTT. As protein: CASSLGGVSGNTIYF.

Regarding this clonotype: The CDR3 does not close with the conserved phenylalanine or tryptophan, likely indicating a read error. V gene TRBV12-5 combines with J gene TRBJ2-3; 10 bases match TRBD2. The CDR3 runs 19 residues. Germline V gene data show CDR1 as LGHNT and CDR2 as FRNRAP. CDR3 DNA sequence: TGTGCCAGCAGTTCCCTAGCGGGAGACTTGAACGGAGACACAGATACGCAGTATTCT. It yields the protein CASSSLAGDLNGDTDTQYS.

The chain combines TRBV5-6 with TRBJ1-4; D gene uncertain. V lost 3 bases and J 7 bases, leaving 13 bases between the germline ends. The CDR3 covers 14 residues. The V gene's germline CDR1 is SGHDT and CDR2 YYEEEE. In DNA, the CDR3 is TGTGCCAGCAGCTCACGGGAGAGTAGTGAAAAACTGTTTTTT. Translated: CASSSRESSEKLFF.

The rearrangement links TRBV28 to TRBJ2-3, with TRBD2 matching over 13 bases. Per germline, CDR1 MDHEN and CDR2 SYDVKM. J lost 4 bases, V lost 2 bases, and 9 bases had no gene match. The CDR3 totals 18 residues. CDR3 sequence reads: CASSLGGTSGKSSDTQYF. CDR3 sequence (DNA): TGTGCCAGCAGTTTAGGTGGGACTAGCGGGAAATCATCAGATACGCAGTATTTT.